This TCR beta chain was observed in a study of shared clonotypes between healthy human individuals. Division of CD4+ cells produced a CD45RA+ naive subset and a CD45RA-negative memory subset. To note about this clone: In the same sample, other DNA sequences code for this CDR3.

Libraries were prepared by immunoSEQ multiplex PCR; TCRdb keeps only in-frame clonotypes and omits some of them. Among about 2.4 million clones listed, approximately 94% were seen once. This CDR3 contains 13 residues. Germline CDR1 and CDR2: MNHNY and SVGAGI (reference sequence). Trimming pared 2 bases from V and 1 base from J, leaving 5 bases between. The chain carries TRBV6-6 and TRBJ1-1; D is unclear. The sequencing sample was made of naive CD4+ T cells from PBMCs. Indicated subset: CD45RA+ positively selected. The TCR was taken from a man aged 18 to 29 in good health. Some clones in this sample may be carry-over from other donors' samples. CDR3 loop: CASSYEGNTEAFF. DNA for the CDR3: TGTGCCAGCAGTTACGAAGGGAACACTGAAGCTTTCTTT.